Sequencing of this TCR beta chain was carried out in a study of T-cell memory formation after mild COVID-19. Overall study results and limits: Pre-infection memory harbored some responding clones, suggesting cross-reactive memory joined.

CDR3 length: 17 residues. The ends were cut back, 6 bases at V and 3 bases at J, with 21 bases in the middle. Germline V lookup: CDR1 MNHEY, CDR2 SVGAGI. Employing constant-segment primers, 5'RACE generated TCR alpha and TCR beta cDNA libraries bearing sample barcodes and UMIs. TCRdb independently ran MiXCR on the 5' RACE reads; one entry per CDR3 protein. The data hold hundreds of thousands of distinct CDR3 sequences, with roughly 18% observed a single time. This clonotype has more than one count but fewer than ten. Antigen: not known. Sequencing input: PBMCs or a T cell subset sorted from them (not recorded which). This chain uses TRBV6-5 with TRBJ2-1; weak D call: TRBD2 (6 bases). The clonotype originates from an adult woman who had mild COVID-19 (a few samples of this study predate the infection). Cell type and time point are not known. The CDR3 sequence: CASSPTHTGVIYNEQFF. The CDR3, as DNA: TGTGCCAGCAGCCCGACCCATACGGGAGTAATCTACAATGAGCAGTTCTTC.